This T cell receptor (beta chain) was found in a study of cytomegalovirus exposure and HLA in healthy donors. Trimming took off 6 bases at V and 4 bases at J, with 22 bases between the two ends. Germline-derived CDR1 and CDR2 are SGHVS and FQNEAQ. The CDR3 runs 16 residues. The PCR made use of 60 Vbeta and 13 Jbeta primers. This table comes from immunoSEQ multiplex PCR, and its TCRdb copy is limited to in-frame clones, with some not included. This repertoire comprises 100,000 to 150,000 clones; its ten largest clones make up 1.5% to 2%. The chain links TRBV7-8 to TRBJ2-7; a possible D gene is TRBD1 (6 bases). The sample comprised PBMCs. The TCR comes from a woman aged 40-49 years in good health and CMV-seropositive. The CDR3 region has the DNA TGTGCCAGCAGGGCAACTTTTGGAACAGGGATATACGAGCAGTACTTC. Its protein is CASRATFGTGIYEQYF.